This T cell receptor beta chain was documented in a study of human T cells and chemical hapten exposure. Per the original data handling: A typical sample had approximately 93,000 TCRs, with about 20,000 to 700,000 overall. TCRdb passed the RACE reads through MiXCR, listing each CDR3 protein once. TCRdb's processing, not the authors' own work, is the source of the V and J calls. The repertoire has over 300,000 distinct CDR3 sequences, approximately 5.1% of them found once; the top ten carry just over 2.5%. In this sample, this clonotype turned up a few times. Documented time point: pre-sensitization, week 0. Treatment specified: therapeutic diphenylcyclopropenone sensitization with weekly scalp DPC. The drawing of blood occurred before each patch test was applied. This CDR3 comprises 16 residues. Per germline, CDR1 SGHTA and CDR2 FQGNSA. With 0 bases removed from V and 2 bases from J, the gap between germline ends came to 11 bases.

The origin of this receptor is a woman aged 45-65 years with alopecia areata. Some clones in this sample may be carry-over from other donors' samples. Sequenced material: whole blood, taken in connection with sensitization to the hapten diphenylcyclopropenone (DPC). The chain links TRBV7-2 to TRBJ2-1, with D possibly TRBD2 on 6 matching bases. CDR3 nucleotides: TGTGCCAGCAGCTTAGCTAGGGCTAGCGCCTACAATGAGCAGTTCTTC. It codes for CASSLARASAYNEQFF.